Listed below are T cell receptor beta chains from one sample, sequenced in a study of cytomegalovirus exposure and HLA in healthy donors. The data were produced by immunoSEQ multiplex PCR, yet TCRdb's version contains in-frame clones alone and is incomplete. The sample contains around 150,000 clones, 50% to 75% of which appear only once. Sequenced input: PBMCs. These receptors were taken from a woman aged 30 to 39 in good health and CMV-seropositive. Both conserved end residues are part of each CDR3. The D gene is left open where the match is weak. A row's size may be missing; if present it is once, few, many or a size class.

j_gene,d_gene,v_gene,abundance,len,CDR3nt,CDR3aa
TRBJ2-7,TRBD2,TRBV19,.,15,TGTGCCAGTAGTATAAAAGCTAGCGGGCCCTACGAGCAGTACTTC,CASSIKASGPYEQYF
TRBJ1-5,.,TRBV5-1,.,14,TGCGCCAGCAGCTCGGGCGGGGGAAATCAGCCCCAGCATTTT,CASSSGGGNQPQHF
TRBJ1-1,TRBD1,TRBV7-3,.,17,TGTGCCAGCAGCCCCAACGGACAGGGTATTGGGAACACTGAAGCTTTCTTT,CASSPNGQGIGNTEAFF
TRBJ1-3,.,TRBV10-3,.,14,TGTGCCATCAGTGAAGGGAGCTCTGGAAACACCATATATTTT,CAISEGSSGNTIYF
TRBJ2-3,TRBD1,TRBV5-1,.,14,TGCGCCAGCAGGCACCGACAGGGGGAAGATACGCAGTATTTT,CASRHRQGEDTQYF
TRBJ1-4,.,TRBV4-2,few,16,TGTGCCAGCACTCCGGGGGGGGGTGCAACTAATGAAAAACTGTTTTTT,CASTPGGGATNEKLFF
TRBJ2-7,TRBD1,TRBV15,.,15,TGTGCCACCAGCGACCCGGGACAGGGAAGCTACGAGCAGTACTTC,CATSDPGQGSYEQYF
TRBJ1-1,.,TRBV7-3,.,13,TGTGCCAGCAGCTTAACCCGGGACACTGAAGCTTTCTTT,CASSLTRDTEAFF
TRBJ2-5,.,TRBV15,.,14,TGTGCCACCAGCTTTGGTTGGGGCAAAGAGACCCAGTACTTC,CATSFGWGKETQYF
TRBJ1-1,.,TRBV28,.,15,TGTGCCAGCAGCTCAGATAATACGCTTTTCAGAGGAGCTTTCTTT,CASSSDNTLFRGAFF
TRBJ1-1,TRBD1,TRBV29-1,few,12,TGCAGCGCAAGGGACAGGCGGCTTTCAGCTTTCTTT,CSARDRRLSAFF
TRBJ2-7,.,TRBV28,few,13,TGTGCCAGCACCTCCCTCTGGAGCTACGAGCAGTACTTC,CASTSLWSYEQYF
TRBJ2-1,.,TRBV21-1,few,19,TGTGCCAGCAGCAAAGGGACTAGCGGGGTCTCCTCCTGGACCAGCGAGCAGTTCTTC,CASSKGTSGVSSWTSEQFF
TRBJ1-4,TRBD1,TRBV19,few,16,TGTGCCAGTAGTTTACAGGGGGCTCGGACTAATGAAAAACTGTTTTTT,CASSLQGARTNEKLFF
TRBJ1-2,.,TRBV5-8,.,14,TGTGCCAGCAGCTTATATAAGGGAGGAGATGGCTACACCTTC,CASSLYKGGDGYTF
TRBJ2-3,TRBD1,TRBV7-2,.,14,TGTGCCAGCAGAGGCAGGGGGAGCACAGATACGCAGTATTTT,CASRGRGSTDTQYF
TRBJ2-2,TRBD2,TRBV11-3,.,15,TGTGCCAGCAGCTCCGGGACTACTAACACCGGGGAGCTGTTTTTT,CASSSGTTNTGELFF
TRBJ2-1,TRBD2,TRBV5-1,.,16,TGCGCCAGCAGCGTACATACTAGCGGGATTGGGAATGAGCAGTTCTTC,CASSVHTSGIGNEQFF